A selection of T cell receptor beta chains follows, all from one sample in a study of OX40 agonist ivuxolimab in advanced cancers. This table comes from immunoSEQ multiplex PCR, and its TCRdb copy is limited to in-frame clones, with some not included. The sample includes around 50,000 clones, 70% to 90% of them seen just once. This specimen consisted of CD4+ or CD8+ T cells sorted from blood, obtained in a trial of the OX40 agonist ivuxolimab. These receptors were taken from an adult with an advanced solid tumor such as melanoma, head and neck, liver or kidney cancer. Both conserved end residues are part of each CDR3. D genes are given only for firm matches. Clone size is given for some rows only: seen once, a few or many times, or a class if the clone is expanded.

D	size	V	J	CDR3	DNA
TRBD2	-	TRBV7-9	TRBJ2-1	CASSQGLAGGREQFF	TGTGCCAGCAGCCAAGGACTAGCGGGGGGCCGGGAGCAGTTCTTC
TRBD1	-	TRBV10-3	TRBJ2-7	CAISEAVQGADYEQYF	TGTGCCATCAGTGAGGCGGTCCAGGGGGCGGACTACGAGCAGTACTTC
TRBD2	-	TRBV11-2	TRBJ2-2	CATYGLAGGLNTGELFF	TGTGCCACCTACGGGCTAGCGGGGGGTTTGAACACCGGGGAGCTGTTTTTT
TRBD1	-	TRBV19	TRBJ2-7	CASSFSGQGPYEQYF	TGTGCCAGTAGTTTCTCGGGACAGGGGCCCTACGAGCAGTACTTC
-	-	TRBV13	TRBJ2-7	CASSPRGQTYEQYF	TGTGCCAGCAGCCCCCGCGGGCAGACCTACGAGCAGTACTTC
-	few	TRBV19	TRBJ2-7	CASSNSYEQYF	TGTGCCAGTAGTAACAGCTACGAGCAGTACTTC
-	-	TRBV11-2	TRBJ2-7	CASSLVPGSSYEQYF	TGTGCCAGCAGCTTAGTTCCCGGGAGCTCCTACGAGCAGTACTTC
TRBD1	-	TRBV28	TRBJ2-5	CASSPETGQETQYF	TGTGCCAGCAGCCCGGAGACAGGGCAAGAGACCCAGTACTTC
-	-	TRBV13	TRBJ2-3	CASSQTPSTDTQYF	TGTGCCAGCAGCCAGACTCCTAGCACAGATACGCAGTATTTT
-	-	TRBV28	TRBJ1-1	CASSFQGVGTEAFF	TGTGCCAGCAGTTTTCAGGGCGTGGGCACTGAAGCTTTCTTT
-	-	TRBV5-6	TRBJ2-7	CASSFSSGPVPYEQYF	TGTGCCAGCAGCTTCTCCTCGGGACCGGTCCCCTACGAGCAGTACTTC
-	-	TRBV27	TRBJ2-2	CASSFLLGGGRPTNTGELFF	TGTGCCAGCAGTTTTCTGTTAGGGGGGGGCCGACCCACCAACACCGGGGAGCTGTTTTTT
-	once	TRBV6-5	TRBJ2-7	CASSYDSYEQYF	TGTGCCAGCAGTTACGATTCCTACGAGCAGTACTTC
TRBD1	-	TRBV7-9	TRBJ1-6	CAGAAGGDNSPLHF	TGTGCCGGAGCGGCAGGGGGCGATAATTCACCCCTCCACTTT
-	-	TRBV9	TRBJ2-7	CASSSNYEQYF	TGTGCCAGCAGCTCTAACTACGAGCAGTACTTC
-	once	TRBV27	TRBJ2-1	CASSLGQGGDNEQFF	TGTGCCAGCAGTTTAGGGCAGGGTGGGGACAATGAGCAGTTCTTC
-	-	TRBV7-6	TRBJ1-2	CASSLAGSGNYGYTF	TGTGCCAGCAGCTTAGCGGGATCAGGGAACTATGGCTACACCTTC
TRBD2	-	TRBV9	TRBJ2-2	CASSDYTGTKVEELFF	TGTGCCAGCAGCGATTACACCGGGACTAAAGTCGAGGAGCTGTTTTTT
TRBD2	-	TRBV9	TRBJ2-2	CASSAPFAGGRTGELFF	TGTGCCAGCAGCGCCCCGTTTGCGGGGGGGCGGACCGGGGAGCTGTTTTTT
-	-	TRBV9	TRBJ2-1	CASSVSLLEPYNEQFF	TGTGCCAGCAGCGTATCTCTACTAGAGCCCTACAATGAGCAGTTCTTC
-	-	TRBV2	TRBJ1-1	CASRSGQGLGPEAFF	TGTGCCAGCAGGTCGGGGCAGGGGCTCGGCCCTGAAGCTTTCTTT
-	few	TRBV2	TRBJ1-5	CASSDGGQPQHF	TGTGCCAGCAGTGACGGGGGTCAGCCCCAGCATTTT
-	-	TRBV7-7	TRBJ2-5	CASSRRDASGETQYF	TGTGCCAGCAGCAGGCGGGACGCGAGCGGAGAGACCCAGTACTTC
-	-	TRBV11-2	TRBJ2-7	CASSLPGSDYEQYF	TGTGCCAGCAGCTTACCGGGCTCAGACTACGAGCAGTACTTC
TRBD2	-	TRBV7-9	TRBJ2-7	CASSLAGGFGTLADYEQYF	TGTGCCAGCAGCTTAGCGGGTGGGTTTGGGACCCTAGCGGACTACGAGCAGTACTTC
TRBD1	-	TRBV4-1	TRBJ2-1	CASSQGGTGSYNEQFF	TGCGCCAGCAGCCAAGGTGGGACAGGATCCTACAATGAGCAGTTCTTC
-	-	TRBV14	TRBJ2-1	CASSQEIGSEQFF	TGTGCCAGCAGCCAAGAAATTGGCAGTGAGCAGTTCTTC
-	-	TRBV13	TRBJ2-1	CASSLGHPNEQFF	TGTGCCAGCAGCTTAGGCCACCCTAATGAGCAGTTCTTC
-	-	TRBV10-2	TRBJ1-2	CASSEEEHYGYTF	TGCGCCAGCAGTGAAGAGGAACACTATGGCTACACCTTC
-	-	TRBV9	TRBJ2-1	CASSRGRGLGFNEQFF	TGTGCCAGCAGCCGTGGTCGCGGATTAGGGTTCAATGAGCAGTTCTTC
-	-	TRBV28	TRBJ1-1	CATAGGNTEAFF	TGTGCCACCGCCGGGGGGAACACTGAAGCTTTCTTT
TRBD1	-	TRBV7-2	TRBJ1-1	CASSRAPTGYGTEAFF	TGTGCCAGCAGCCGCGCCCCGACAGGGTATGGGACTGAAGCTTTCTTT
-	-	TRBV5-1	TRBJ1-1	CASSNSHEAFF	TGCGCCAGCAGTAACAGCCACGAAGCTTTCTTT
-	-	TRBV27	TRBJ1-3	CASSLGGSGNTIYF	TGTGCCAGCAGTTTAGGCGGCTCTGGAAACACCATATATTTT
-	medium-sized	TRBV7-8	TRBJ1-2	CASSLAQGRLDGYTF	TGTGCCAGCAGCTTAGCACAGGGACGACTGGATGGCTACACCTTC
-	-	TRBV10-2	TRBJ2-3	CASSGVRGVLDTQYF	TGCGCCAGCAGTGGGGTTAGAGGGGTACTAGATACGCAGTATTTT
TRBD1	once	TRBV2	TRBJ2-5	CASLGEQGAPILTLGQYF	TGTGCCAGCTTAGGGGAACAGGGGGCACCGATCCTTACGTTGGGCCAGTACTTC
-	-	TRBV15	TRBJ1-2	CATSQFGTANYGYTF	TGTGCCACCAGCCAATTCGGGACGGCTAACTATGGCTACACCTTC
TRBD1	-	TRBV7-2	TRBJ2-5	CASSPRDRQETQYF	TGTGCCAGCAGCCCCCGGGACAGACAAGAGACCCAGTACTTC
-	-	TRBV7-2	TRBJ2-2	CASSLEGILGELFF	TGTGCCAGCAGCTTAGAGGGTATCCTCGGGGAGCTGTTTTTT
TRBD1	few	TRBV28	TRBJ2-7	CASSEDRGVSYEQYF	TGTGCCAGCAGCGAGGACAGGGGCGTTTCCTACGAGCAGTACTTC
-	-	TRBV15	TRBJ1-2	CATSRRLDPYGYTF	TGTGCCACCAGCAGACGACTTGACCCGTATGGCTACACCTTC